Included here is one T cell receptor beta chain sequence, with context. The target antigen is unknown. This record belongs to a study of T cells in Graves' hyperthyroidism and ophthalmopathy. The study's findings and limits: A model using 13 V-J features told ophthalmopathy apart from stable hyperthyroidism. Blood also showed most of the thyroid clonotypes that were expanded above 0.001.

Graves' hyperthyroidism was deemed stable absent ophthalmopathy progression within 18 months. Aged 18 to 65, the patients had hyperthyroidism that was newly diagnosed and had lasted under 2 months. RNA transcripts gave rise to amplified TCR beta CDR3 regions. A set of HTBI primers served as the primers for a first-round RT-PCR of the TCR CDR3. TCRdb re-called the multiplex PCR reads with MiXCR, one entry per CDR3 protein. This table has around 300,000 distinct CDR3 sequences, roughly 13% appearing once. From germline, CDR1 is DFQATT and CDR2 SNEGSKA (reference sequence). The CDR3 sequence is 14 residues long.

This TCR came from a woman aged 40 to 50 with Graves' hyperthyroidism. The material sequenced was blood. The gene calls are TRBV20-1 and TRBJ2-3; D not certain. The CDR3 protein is CMGMTRLRSDTQYF. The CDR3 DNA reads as TGCATGGGGATGACTCGACTGCGATCGGATACGCAGTATTTT.